This T cell receptor beta chain was sequenced during a study of T cells in Graves' hyperthyroidism and ophthalmopathy. Study results and caveats: Median prediction lead before ophthalmopathy onset was around 6.9 months with the model.

The ends were cut back, 4 bases at V and 1 base at J, with 7 bases in the middle. CDR1 DFQATT and CDR2 SNEGSKA come from the germline V gene (reference sequence). The CDR3 has 13 amino acids. Ten or more counts support this clonotype. What it binds is unknown. TCR beta CDR3 regions were amplified from RNA transcripts. Using the HTBI primer set, a first-round RT-PCR was run on the TCR CDR3. TCRdb passed the multiplex PCR reads through MiXCR, listing each CDR3 protein once. This table has around 620,000 distinct CDR3 sequences, about 45% appearing once. Material for sequencing was peripheral blood or thyroid tissue (not recorded which). This rearrangement joins TRBV20-1 to TRBJ2-2; no definite D call. This clonotype originated in an adult woman with Graves' disease, either hyperthyroidism or ophthalmopathy (not recorded which). CDR3 region: CSATLVNTGELFF. CDR3 in DNA: TGCAGTGCTACATTGGTGAACACCGGGGAGCTGTTTTTT.